Below are 29 T cell receptor beta chains sequenced from a single sample in a study of T-cell reconstitution after alpha-beta-depleted transplantation in children listed by TCRdb under 2016. The library relied on PCR. The sequencer was an Illumina HiSeq 2500. Molecular barcoding was employed in the preparation of TCR libraries, with unique molecular identifiers being used to normalize TCRbeta repertoire quantification. In TCRdb, the public reads were trimmed at Q25 with fastp and aligned with MiXCR, with productive beta chains retained. All rows with the same CDR3 protein become a single entry with the most common DNA and genes. This sample has a few hundred thousand distinct CDR3 sequences in its table, and 10% of those were observed once. The top ten clones comprise 2.4% of the sample. The sample was PBMCs from the stem cell graft donor, taken from the stem cell graft. The source is a human donor who donated a stem cell graft to a child with acute lymphoblastic leukemia.

In this sample, this clonotype turned up a few times. The V and J genes are TRBV28 and TRBJ2-2; the match to TRBD1 covers 7 bases. V was clipped by 6 bases and J by 4 bases; unmatched bases: 5. Germline-derived CDR1 and CDR2 are MDHEN and SYDVKM. The CDR3 sequence is 14 residues long. In nucleotides, the CDR3 is TGTGCCAGCAGCCGGACAGGAGCCACCGGGGAGCTGTTTTTT. It codes for CASSRTGATGELFF.

The chain has TRBV28 and TRBJ2-3; 9 nucleotides align to TRBD2. V lost 3 bases and J lost 4; bases outside the gene matches: 5. This CDR3 has 15 amino acids. Germline V gene lookup returns CDR1 MDHEN and CDR2 SYDVKM. The CDR3 loop reads CASSFSGSIPDTQYF. CDR3 sequence (DNA): TGTGCCAGCAGTTTTAGCGGGAGCATCCCAGATACGCAGTATTTT.

The chain carries TRBV27 and TRBJ2-7, with 11 positions matching TRBD2. The germline V gene has CDR1 MNHEY and CDR2 SMNVEV (reference sequence). The CDR3 is made up of 16 amino acids. Unmatched junction bases numbered 6, after V lost 1 base and J lost 4 bases. This CDR3 reads CASSLYSGLAVYEQYF. The CDR3 DNA sequence: TGTGCCAGCAGTTTATATTCGGGACTAGCGGTTTACGAGCAGTACTTC.

This chain links TRBV5-1 with TRBJ2-1; 8 positions agree with TRBD2. The CDR3 is 16 residues long. The germline V gene has CDR1 SGHRS and CDR2 YFSETQ. J lost 4 bases, V lost 4 bases, and 10 bases had no gene match. CDR3 sequence (DNA): TGCGCCAGCAGCCAGGCCCCGGGAGGGGAGTACAATGAGCAGTTCTTC. It translates to CASSQAPGGEYNEQFF.

This clonotype was seen a few times. The rearrangement links TRBV20-1 to TRBJ2-5; D is ambiguous. Deletions cut 3 bases from V and 2 bases from J, with 10 bases between. CDR1 is DFQATT, CDR2 SNEGSKA, per germline (reference sequence). The CDR3 runs 13 residues. The chain's CDR3 is CSASSYFQETQYF. The CDR3 nucleotides are TGCAGTGCTAGTTCGTATTTTCAAGAGACCCAGTACTTC.

The chain employs TRBV7-9 and TRBJ2-3; 10 bases line up with TRBD1. The CDR3 has 16 residues. Losses at the gene ends were 8 bases for V and 0 bases for J; bases not matched to a gene: 8. The germline CDR1 and CDR2 sequences are SEHNR and FQNEAQ (reference sequence). CDR3: CASPRDRGSSTDTQYF. The CDR3 coding sequence is TGTGCCAGCCCCCGGGACAGGGGATCTAGCACAGATACGCAGTATTTT.

This clonotype has more than one count but fewer than ten. The chain has TRBV15 and TRBJ1-2; tentatively, D is TRBD1 (6 bases). This CDR3 has 13 amino acids. V lost 8 bases and J lost 5, with 15 bases in between. Per germline, CDR1 LNHNV and CDR2 YYDKDF (reference sequence). CDR3: CATGTGGPYGYTF. The CDR3, as DNA: TGTGCCACCGGAACCGGGGGGCCGTATGGCTACACCTTC.

This clonotype came up a few times. The chain employs TRBV14 and TRBJ2-7; 10 bases are a match to TRBD1. J lost 3 bases, V lost 5 bases, and 7 bases had no gene match. Looked up from germline, CDR1 is SGHDN and CDR2 is FVKESK. The CDR3 extends over 15 amino acids. In DNA form, the CDR3 reads TGTGCCAGCAGCTCCCGACAGGGGGCAATCTACGAGCAGTACTTC. Its protein is CASSSRQGAIYEQYF.

CDR3 amino acids: CATSRDWRSGANVLTF. In DNA, the CDR3 is TGTGCCACCAGCAGAGACTGGCGCTCTGGGGCCAACGTCCTGACTTTC. This rearrangement joins TRBV15 to TRBJ2-6; no clear D gene. Trimming stripped 0 bases from V and 0 bases from J, with 6 bases between. The CDR3 extends over 16 amino acids. The V gene's germline CDR1 is LNHNV and CDR2 YYDKDF (reference sequence).

There are many counts of this clonotype. J is TRBJ2-1 and V is TRBV4-3; 10 nucleotides match TRBD2. V trimming: 2 bases; J trimming: 5 bases; junction bases outside the gene matches: 12. The V gene's germline CDR1 is LGHNA and CDR2 YSLEER. CDR3 length: 18 amino acids. CDR3 sequence: CASSQSKRSSGSDNEQFF. The CDR3 region has the DNA TGCGCCAGCAGCCAATCGAAACGGTCTAGCGGGAGCGACAATGAGCAGTTCTTC.

The chain couples TRBV5-1 to TRBJ2-6; D perhaps matches TRBD2 (5 bases). The CDR3 has 17 residues. Germline assignment: CDR1 SGHRS and CDR2 YFSETQ. V lost 7 bases and J 0 bases, leaving 17 bases between the germline ends. The CDR3 region is CASALGDLPSGANVLTF. The CDR3 DNA sequence: TGCGCCAGCGCACTAGGAGACCTGCCCTCTGGGGCCAACGTCCTGACTTTC.

This clonotype was counted only a few times. The chain couples TRBV7-9 to TRBJ1-2, with a possible D match to TRBD1 (5 bases). Between the trimmed V and J ends, which lost 1 base and 4 bases, there was a span of 16 bases. Looked up from germline, CDR1 is SEHNR and CDR2 is FQNEAQ (reference sequence). The CDR3 contains 16 residues. The CDR3 reads CASSLEGVPLPYGYTF. The CDR3 coding sequence is TGTGCCAGCAGCTTAGAAGGGGTCCCTTTACCCTATGGCTACACCTTC. Using reference TRBV7-9 and TRBJ1-2 for the parts outside the CDR3, the full variable domain is DTGVSQNPRHKITKRGQNVTFRCDPISEHNRLYWYRQTLGQGPEFLTYFQNEAQLEKSRLLSDRFSAERPKGSFSTLEIQRTEQGDSAMYLCASSLEGVPLPYGYTFGSGTRLTVV.

This clonotype has a count of ten or more. V is TRBV14 and J is TRBJ2-7, with D perhaps matching TRBD1 (6 bases). The germline CDR1 and CDR2 sequences are SGHDN and FVKESK. This CDR3 spans 13 amino acids. V was shortened by 1 base and J by 6 bases, with 10 bases between the two germline ends. CDR3 amino acids: CASSQVRGSEQYF. The CDR3 DNA is TGTGCCAGCAGCCAAGTCAGGGGTTCCGAGCAGTACTTC.

The V and J genes are TRBV28 and TRBJ2-2; TRBD2 matches at 15 bases. The V gene end was trimmed by 3 bases and the J gene end by 7 bases; junction bases not matched to a gene: 9. The CDR3 contains 18 residues. The germline V gene encodes CDR1 MDHEN and CDR2 SYDVKM. The CDR3 DNA sequence: TGTGCCAGCAGTTTCCCAGCGGGACTAGCGGGAGGAGGCGGGGAGCTGTTTTTT. It yields the protein CASSFPAGLAGGGGELFF.

The genes are TRBV5-1 and TRBJ2-3, with D possibly being TRBD2 (6 bases). The V gene lost 3 bases and the J gene lost 1 base, with 15 bases spanning the gap. Per germline, CDR1 SGHRS and CDR2 YFSETQ. This CDR3 has 16 amino acids. CDR3 nucleotides: TGCGCCAGCAGCTGGGGACTGGCTTACCGCACAGATACGCAGTATTTT. Translation gives CASSWGLAYRTDTQYF.

This chain uses TRBV6-5 with TRBJ2-2, with D tentatively TRBD1 (5 bases). Germline V lookup: CDR1 MNHEY, CDR2 SVGAGI. This CDR3 has 14 residues. The V and J ends lost 7 bases and 5 bases respectively, with 14 bases between them. The CDR3 spells CASNPGSGTGELFF. DNA for the CDR3: TGTGCCAGCAACCCAGGGTCGGGTACCGGGGAGCTGTTTTTT.

In its sample, this clonotype was seen a few times. The CDR3 is CASSYRATSLAHTGELFF. CDR3 bases: TGTGCCAGCAGTTACAGGGCTACCTCGTTGGCCCACACCGGGGAGCTGTTTTTT. V gene TRBV6-2 or TRBV6-3 combines with J gene TRBJ2-2, with D uncertain. V lost 2 bases, J lost 3 bases, and 19 bases lay in between. Germline CDR1 MNHEY, CDR2 SVGEGT. CDR3 length: 18 amino acids.

The chain uses TRBV27 and TRBJ1-2; D possibly corresponds to TRBD1 (5 bases). The CDR3 runs to 15 residues. Trimming shortened V by 0 bases and J by 4 bases, and 12 bases separated the two germline ends. Germline V gene lookup returns CDR1 MNHEY and CDR2 SMNVEV (reference sequence). CDR3 DNA sequence: TGTGCCAGCAGTTTATCCGCAGGGTCGGGCTATGGCTACACCTTC. As protein: CASSLSAGSGYGYTF.

This clonotype was picked up a small number of times. The V gene is TRBV6-5, the J gene TRBJ2-3; TRBD2 aligns across 11 bases. The germline gives CDR1 MNHEY, CDR2 SVGAGI. The CDR3 runs to 17 residues. Trimming took 4 bases from V and 2 from J; bases not matched to a gene: 8. CDR3 sequence: CASSSTGTSGSTDTQYF. The CDR3 nucleotides read TGTGCCAGCAGTTCCACCGGGACTAGCGGTTCCACAGATACGCAGTATTTT.

This clonotype appeared a few times. The chain is built from TRBV27 and TRBJ1-1; the match to TRBD1 covers 10 bases. This CDR3 comprises 14 residues. Germline V gene sequence: CDR1 MNHEY, CDR2 SMNVEV (reference sequence). J lost 4 bases, V lost 8 bases, and 7 bases had no gene match. This CDR3 reads CASGSGTGVTEAFF. For the CDR3, the DNA is TGTGCCAGCGGATCCGGGACAGGGGTCACTGAAGCTTTCTTT.

The chain combines TRBV4-2 with TRBJ2-4; TRBD2 aligns across 15 bases. CDR3 length equals 19 residues. The V gene end was trimmed by 7 bases and the J gene end by 0 bases; junction bases not matched to a gene: 10. The germline CDR1 and CDR2 sequences are LGHNA and YNFKEQ. The DNA of the CDR3 is TGTGCCAGCACCAGAAAGGGACTAGCGGGAGGACTAGCCAAAAACATTCAGTACTTC. Translating it yields CASTRKGLAGGLAKNIQYF.

This clonotype was seen only a few times. This chain connects TRBV9 to TRBJ2-1; possibly TRBD1 or TRBD2 for D (6 bases each). CDR3 length: 14 residues. V dropped 0 bases and J dropped 8 bases, with 12 bases sitting between them. Germline V gene lookup returns CDR1 SGDLS and CDR2 YYNGEE. The CDR3 bases are TGTGCCAGCAGCGTAGTAGTAAGGGGGGATGAGCAGTTCTTC. This codes for CASSVVVRGDEQFF.

This clonotype was seen only a few times. The chain is built from TRBV28 and TRBJ2-7; TRBD1 matches at 9 bases. Germline V lookup: CDR1 MDHEN, CDR2 SYDVKM. Losses at the gene ends were 5 bases for V and 4 bases for J; bases not matched to a gene: 12. The CDR3 has 16 amino acids. The DNA of the CDR3 is TGTGCCAGCAGTACCCCTGAATCGGGGACAGGGTACGAGCAGTACTTC. Its translation: CASSTPESGTGYEQYF.

This clonotype was detected ten times or more. The chain links TRBV7-8 to TRBJ1-4, with TRBD1 matching 7 bases. With V trimmed by 5 bases and J by 7 bases, 10 bases remained unmatched. The CDR3 is 15 residues long. Germline assignment: CDR1 SGHVS and CDR2 FQNEAQ. The CDR3 here is CASSPSGGGFEKLFF. The CDR3 DNA is TGTGCCAGCAGCCCTTCAGGGGGGGGGTTTGAAAAACTGTTTTTT.

This clonotype was seen more than once but under ten times. This chain uses TRBV28 with TRBJ1-5, with 7 bases that match TRBD1. Germline trimming cut 9 bases from V and 3 bases from J; bases unmatched to any gene: 8. CDR3 length: 14 residues. Germline V gene data show CDR1 as MDHEN and CDR2 as SYDVKM. CDR3 sequence (DNA): TGTGCCAGTAGGGGGACAGTGGACAATCAGCCCCAGCATTTT. It translates to CASRGTVDNQPQHF.

The chain uses TRBV20-1 and TRBJ2-1, with a possible D match to TRBD2 (6 bases). Germline CDR1 reads DFQATT; CDR2 reads SNEGSKA (reference sequence). This CDR3 comprises 14 residues. V was clipped by 3 bases and J by 7 bases, with 16 bases between them. The CDR3 sequence is CSASVTGRYNEQFF. CDR3 nucleotide sequence: TGCAGTGCTAGCGTAACCGGGAGATATAATGAGCAGTTCTTC.

This clonotype was observed a few times. The chain links TRBV18 to TRBJ1-1; the D gene is possibly TRBD1 (6 bases). The germline V and J ends were trimmed by 0 bases and 4 bases, with 6 bases remaining between them. Per germline, CDR1 KGHSH and CDR2 LQKENI. This CDR3 is built from 13 residues. CDR3 sequence: CASSPPGATEAFF. Here the CDR3 DNA reads TGTGCCAGCTCACCACCGGGGGCCACTGAAGCTTTCTTT.

This clonotype was seen a handful of times. The chain couples TRBV5-4 to TRBJ1-1, with 9 nucleotides matching TRBD1. The trim removed 4 bases at V and 4 bases at J, leaving 5 bases unmatched. Per the germline V gene, CDR1 is SGHNT and CDR2 is YYREEE (reference sequence). The CDR3 consists of 14 residues. The CDR3 nucleotides are TGTGCCAGCAGCGACCCGGGACAGGGCACTGAAGCTTTCTTT. This codes for CASSDPGQGTEAFF.

This clonotype was observed many times. The chain employs TRBV10-3 and TRBJ2-7; D not resolved. The CDR3 runs 11 residues. Trimming stripped 3 bases from V and 6 bases from J, with 6 bases between. The germline gives CDR1 ENHRY, CDR2 SYGVKD. CDR3 amino acids: CAISDSGEQYF. CDR3 in DNA: TGTGCCATCAGTGATTCAGGCGAGCAGTACTTC.